Included here is one T cell receptor beta chain sequence, with context. This sample was included in a study of blood T cell repertoires in COVID-19. In the original processing: Amplification of reference gene primers provided the estimated nucleated cell counts. Produced via immunoSEQ multiplex PCR; TCRdb's table is partial and in-frame only. Clone size and the V and J calls come from that table; the DNA yielded D and trimming. The profile shows a few hundred thousand clones, roughly nine tenths of them singletons. Those enrolled, adults aged 18 to 89 years, came from 25 or so US areas. The CDR3 totals 16 residues. The germline V gene encodes CDR1 MNHEY and CDR2 SVGEGT. V shed 2 bases, J shed 7 bases, and the junction held 10 bases outside the gene matches.

The gene calls are TRBV6-2 or TRBV6-3 and TRBJ2-7; 11 bases line up with TRBD1. This TCR was recovered from a woman aged 25 to 45 who had recovered from COVID-19. The sequenced sample was PBMCs or T cells enriched from blood (not recorded which). The CDR3, as DNA: TGTGCCAGCAGTTACCCGAGGACAGGGGGCCCGGGTGAGCAGTACTTC. The encoded protein is CASSYPRTGGPGEQYF.